The clone carrying this T cell receptor beta chain was seen a handful of times. CDR3 length: 14 amino acids. The V gene lost 0 bases and the J gene lost 4 bases, with 10 bases spanning the gap. The germline V gene encodes CDR1 SGDLS and CDR2 YYNGEE. This sample was taken from a study of patients and donors after allogeneic stem cell transplantation. Via MiXCR, TCRdb re-called the RT-PCR reads, giving one row per CDR3 protein. The sample lists about 960,000 distinct CDR3 sequences, roughly 18% occurring once. This chain connects TRBV9 to TRBJ1-1; maybe TRBD1 (6 bases). The sample comprised blood, either unsorted or a sorted T cell fraction (not recorded which). The TCR was taken from a human donor who was either an allogeneic HSCT recipient or a stem cell or donor lymphocyte infusion donor (not recorded which). It is not recorded whose cells these are; they may come from a transplant donor. The CDR3 bases are TGTGCCAGCAGCGTAGGGGGGGCTAGCACTGAAGCTTTCTTT. Residues: CASSVGGASTEAFF.